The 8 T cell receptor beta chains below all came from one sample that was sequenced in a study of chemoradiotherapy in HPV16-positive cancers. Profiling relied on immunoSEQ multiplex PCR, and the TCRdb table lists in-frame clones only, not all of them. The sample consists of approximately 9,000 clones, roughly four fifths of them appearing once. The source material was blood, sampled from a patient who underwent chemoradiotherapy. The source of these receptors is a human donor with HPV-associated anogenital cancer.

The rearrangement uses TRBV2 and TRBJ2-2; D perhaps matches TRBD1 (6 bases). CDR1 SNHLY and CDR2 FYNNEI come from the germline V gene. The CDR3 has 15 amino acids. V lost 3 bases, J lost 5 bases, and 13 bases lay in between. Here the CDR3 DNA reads TGTGCCAGCAGTGACTTGGGGGCGCAAACCGGGGAGCTGTTTTTT. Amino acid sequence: CASSDLGAQTGELFF.

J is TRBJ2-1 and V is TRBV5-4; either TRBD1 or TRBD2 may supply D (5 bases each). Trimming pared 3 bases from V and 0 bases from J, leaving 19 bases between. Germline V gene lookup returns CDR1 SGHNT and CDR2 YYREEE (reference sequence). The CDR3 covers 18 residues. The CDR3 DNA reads TGTGCCAGCAGCTCTCAGAGGGGAAACTGGGACTCCTACAATGAGCAGTTCTTC. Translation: CASSSQRGNWDSYNEQFF.

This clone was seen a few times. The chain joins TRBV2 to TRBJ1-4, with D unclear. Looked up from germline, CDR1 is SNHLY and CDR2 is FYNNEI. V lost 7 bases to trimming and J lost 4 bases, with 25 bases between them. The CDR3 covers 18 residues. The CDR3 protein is CASTSSGSSQSINEKLFF. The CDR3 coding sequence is TGTGCCAGCACGAGCAGCGGATCTTCTCAGTCCATTAATGAAAAACTGTTTTTT.

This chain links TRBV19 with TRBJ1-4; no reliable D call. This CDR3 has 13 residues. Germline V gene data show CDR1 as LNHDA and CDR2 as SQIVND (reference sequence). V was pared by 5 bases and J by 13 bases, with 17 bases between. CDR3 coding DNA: TGTGCCAGTAGTCGAGGAAGACCGCCGCGACTGTTTTTT. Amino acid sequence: CASSRGRPPRLFF.

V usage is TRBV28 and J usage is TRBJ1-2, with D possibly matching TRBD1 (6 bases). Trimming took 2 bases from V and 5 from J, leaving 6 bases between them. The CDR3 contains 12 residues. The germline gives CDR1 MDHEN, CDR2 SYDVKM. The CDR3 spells CASSLRGYGYTF. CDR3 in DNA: TGTGCCAGCAGTTTAAGGGGGTATGGCTACACCTTC.

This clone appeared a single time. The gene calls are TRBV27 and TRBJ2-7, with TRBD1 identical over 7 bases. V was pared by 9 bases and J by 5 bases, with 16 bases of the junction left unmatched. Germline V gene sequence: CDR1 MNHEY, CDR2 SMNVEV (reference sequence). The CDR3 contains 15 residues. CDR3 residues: CASSPFGTANNEQYF. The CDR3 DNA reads TGTGCCAGTTCCCCCTTCGGGACAGCTAACAACGAGCAGTACTTC.

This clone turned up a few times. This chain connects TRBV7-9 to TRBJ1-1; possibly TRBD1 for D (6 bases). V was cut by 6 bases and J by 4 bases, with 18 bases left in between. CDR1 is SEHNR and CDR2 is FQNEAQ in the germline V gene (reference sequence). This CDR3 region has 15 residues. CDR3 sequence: CASREDSSLITEAFF. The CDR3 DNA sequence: TGTGCCAGCAGAGAGGACAGTTCACTTATCACTGAAGCTTTCTTT.

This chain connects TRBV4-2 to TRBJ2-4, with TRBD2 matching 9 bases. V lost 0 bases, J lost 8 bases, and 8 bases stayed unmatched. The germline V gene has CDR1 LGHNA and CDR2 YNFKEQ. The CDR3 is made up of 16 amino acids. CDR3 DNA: TGTGCCAGCAGCCAAGAATCAGCGGGGGGCGGTGACATTCAGTACTTC. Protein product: CASSQESAGGGDIQYF.